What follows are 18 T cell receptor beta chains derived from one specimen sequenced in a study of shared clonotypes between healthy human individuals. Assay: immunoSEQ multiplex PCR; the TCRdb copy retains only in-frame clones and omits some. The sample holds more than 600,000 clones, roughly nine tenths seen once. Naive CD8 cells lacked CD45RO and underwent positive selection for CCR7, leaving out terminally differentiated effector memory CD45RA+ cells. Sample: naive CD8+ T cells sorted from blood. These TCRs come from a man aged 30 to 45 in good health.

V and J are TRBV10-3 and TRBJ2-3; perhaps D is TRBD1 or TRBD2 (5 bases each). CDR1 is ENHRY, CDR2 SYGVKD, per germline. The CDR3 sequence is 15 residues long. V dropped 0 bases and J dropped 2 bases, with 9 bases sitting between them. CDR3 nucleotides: TGTGCCATCAGTGAGTCGAGGGGTGTCACAGATACGCAGTATTTT. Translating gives CAISESRGVTDTQYF.

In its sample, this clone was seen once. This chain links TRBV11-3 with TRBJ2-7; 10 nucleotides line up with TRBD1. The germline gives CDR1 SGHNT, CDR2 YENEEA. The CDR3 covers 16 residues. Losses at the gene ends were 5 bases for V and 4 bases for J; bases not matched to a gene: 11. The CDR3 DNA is TGTGCCAGCAGCGCCCGGACAGGGGGAGCGGATTACGAGCAGTACTTC. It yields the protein CASSARTGGADYEQYF.

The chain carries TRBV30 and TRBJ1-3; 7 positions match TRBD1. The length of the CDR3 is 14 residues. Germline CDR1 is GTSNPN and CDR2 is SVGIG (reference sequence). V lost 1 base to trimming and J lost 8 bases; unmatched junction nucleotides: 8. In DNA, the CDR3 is TGTGCCTGGAGTGGGGACAGTGTACAAGACACCATATATTTT. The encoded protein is CAWSGDSVQDTIYF.

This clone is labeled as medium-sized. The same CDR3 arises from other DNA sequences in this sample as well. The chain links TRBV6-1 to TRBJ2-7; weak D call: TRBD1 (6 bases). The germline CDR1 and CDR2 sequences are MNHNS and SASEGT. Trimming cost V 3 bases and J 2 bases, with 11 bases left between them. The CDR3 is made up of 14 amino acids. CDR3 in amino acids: CASSDRGGPYEQYF. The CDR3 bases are TGTGCCAGCAGTGACAGGGGTGGGCCCTACGAGCAGTACTTC.

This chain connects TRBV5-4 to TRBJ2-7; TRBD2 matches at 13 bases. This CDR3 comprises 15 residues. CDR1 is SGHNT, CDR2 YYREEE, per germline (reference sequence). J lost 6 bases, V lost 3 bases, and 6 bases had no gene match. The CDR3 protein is CASSSLAGGLAEQYF. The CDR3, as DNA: TGTGCCAGCAGCTCACTAGCGGGAGGGTTGGCCGAGCAGTACTTC.

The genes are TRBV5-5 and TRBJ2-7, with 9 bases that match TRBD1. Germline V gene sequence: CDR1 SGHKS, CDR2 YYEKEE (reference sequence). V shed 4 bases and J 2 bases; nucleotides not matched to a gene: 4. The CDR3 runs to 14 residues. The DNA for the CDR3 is TGTGCCAGCAGCCCCTGGACAGGGGCCTACGAGCAGTACTTC. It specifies CASSPWTGAYEQYF.

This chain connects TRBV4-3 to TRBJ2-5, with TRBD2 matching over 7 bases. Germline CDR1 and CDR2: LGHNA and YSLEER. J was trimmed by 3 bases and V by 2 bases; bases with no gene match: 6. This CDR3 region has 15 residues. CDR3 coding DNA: TGCGCCAGCAGCCAATGGGCGGGAGTTGAAGAGACCCAGTACTTC. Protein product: CASSQWAGVEETQYF.

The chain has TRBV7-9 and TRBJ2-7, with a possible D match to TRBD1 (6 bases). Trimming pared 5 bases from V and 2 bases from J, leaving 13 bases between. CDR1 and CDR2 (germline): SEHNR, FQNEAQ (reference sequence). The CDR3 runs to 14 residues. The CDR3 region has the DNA TGTGCCAGCAGCCACCCCGGACAGACCTACGAGCAGTACTTC. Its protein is CASSHPGQTYEQYF.

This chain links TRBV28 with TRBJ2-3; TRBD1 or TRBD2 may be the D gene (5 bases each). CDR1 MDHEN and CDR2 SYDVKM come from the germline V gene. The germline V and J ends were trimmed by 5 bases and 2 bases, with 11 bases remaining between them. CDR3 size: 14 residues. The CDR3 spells CASSIQEDTDTQYF. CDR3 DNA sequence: TGTGCCAGCAGTATACAGGAGGACACAGATACGCAGTATTTT.

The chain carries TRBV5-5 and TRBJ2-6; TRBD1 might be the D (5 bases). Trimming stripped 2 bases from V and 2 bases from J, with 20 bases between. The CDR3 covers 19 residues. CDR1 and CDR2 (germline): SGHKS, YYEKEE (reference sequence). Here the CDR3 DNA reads TGTGCCAGCAGCTTCTTAGACAGCCTGCCACCTCCTGGGGCCAACGTCCTGACTTTC. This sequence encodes CASSFLDSLPPPGANVLTF.

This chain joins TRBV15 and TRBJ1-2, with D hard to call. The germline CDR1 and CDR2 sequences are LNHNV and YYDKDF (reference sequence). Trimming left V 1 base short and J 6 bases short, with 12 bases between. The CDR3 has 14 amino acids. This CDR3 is CATSRVADPDGYTF. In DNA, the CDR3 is TGTGCCACCAGCAGAGTAGCAGACCCTGATGGCTACACCTTC. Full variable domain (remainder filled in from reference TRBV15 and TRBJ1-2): DAMVIQNPRYQVTQFGKPVTLSCSQTLNHNVMYWYQQKSSQAPKLLFHYYDKDFNNEADTPDNFQSRRPNTSFCFLDIRSPGLGDTAMYLCATSRVADPDGYTFGSGTRLTVV.

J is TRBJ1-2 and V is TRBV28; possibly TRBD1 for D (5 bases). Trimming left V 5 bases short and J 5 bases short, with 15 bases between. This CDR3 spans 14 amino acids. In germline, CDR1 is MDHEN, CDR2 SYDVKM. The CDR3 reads CASSPRAFLYGYTF. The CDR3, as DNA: TGTGCCAGCAGTCCCAGGGCCTTTCTTTATGGCTACACCTTC.

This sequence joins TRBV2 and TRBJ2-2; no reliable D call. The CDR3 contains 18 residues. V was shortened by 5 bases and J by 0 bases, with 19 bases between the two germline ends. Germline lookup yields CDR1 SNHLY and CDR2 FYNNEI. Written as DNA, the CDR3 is TGTGCCAGCAGTAACTATCGACTGGATCTCGCGAACACCGGGGAGCTGTTTTTT. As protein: CASSNYRLDLANTGELFF.

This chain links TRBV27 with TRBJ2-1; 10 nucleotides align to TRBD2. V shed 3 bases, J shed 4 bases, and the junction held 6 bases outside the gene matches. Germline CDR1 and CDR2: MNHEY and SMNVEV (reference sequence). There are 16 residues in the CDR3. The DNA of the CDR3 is TGTGCCAGCAGTTTCACTAGCGGGAATGATTACAATGAGCAGTTCTTC. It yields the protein CASSFTSGNDYNEQFF.

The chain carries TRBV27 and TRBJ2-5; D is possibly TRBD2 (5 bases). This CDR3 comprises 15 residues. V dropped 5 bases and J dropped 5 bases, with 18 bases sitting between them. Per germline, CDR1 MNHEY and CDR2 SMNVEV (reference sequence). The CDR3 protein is CASSPGLPMVETQYF. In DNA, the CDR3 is TGTGCCAGCAGTCCCGGACTCCCCATGGTGGAGACCCAGTACTTC.

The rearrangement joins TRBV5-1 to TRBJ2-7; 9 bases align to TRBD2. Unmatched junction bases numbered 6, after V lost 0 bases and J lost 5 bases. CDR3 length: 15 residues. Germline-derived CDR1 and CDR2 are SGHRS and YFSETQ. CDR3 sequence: CASSLEIAGVNEQYF. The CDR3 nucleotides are TGCGCCAGCAGCTTGGAGATAGCGGGAGTAAACGAGCAGTACTTC.

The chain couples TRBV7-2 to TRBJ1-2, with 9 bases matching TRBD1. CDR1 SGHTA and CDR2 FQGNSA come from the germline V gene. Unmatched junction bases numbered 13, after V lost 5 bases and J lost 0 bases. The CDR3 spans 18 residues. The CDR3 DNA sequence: TGTGCCAGCAGCACTCACCGGGACAGGGTGAGGTCTAACTATGGCTACACCTTC. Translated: CASSTHRDRVRSNYGYTF. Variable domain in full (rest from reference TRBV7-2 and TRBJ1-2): GAGVSQSPSNKVTEKGKDVELRCDPISGHTALYWYRQSLGQGLEFLIYFQGNSAPDKSGLPSDRFSAERTGGSVSTLTIQRTQQEDSAVYLCASSTHRDRVRSNYGYTFGSGTRLTVV.

The CDR3 sequence is CASSLLGQGINQPQHF. Here the CDR3 DNA reads TGTGCCAGCAGTTTATTGGGACAGGGCATTAATCAGCCCCAGCATTTT. This chain uses TRBV27 with TRBJ1-5; 9 bases agree with TRBD1. This CDR3 region has 16 residues. CDR1 and CDR2 (germline): MNHEY, SMNVEV (reference sequence). The junction had 5 bases not matched to a gene; V was cut back by 1 base and J by 4 bases.